This TCR beta chain derives from a study of T-cell reconstitution after alpha-beta-depleted transplantation in children. The V segment lost 2 bases and the J segment 8 bases; nucleotides outside the gene matches: 2. This CDR3 is built from 13 residues. Germline V gene data show CDR1 as LGHDT and CDR2 as YNNKEL (reference sequence). Researchers prepared the TCRbeta library using unique molecular identifiers, the study reports. MiXCR, applied by TCRdb to the PCR reads, yields one record per CDR3 protein. The sample lists about 400,000 distinct CDR3 sequences, around 21% seen once, with 3.5% to 4% in the top ten.

The rearrangement links TRBV3-1 to TRBJ2-1; 8 positions match TRBD2. The source material was PBMCs from the stem cell graft donor, sampled from the stem cell graft. The clonotype comes from a human donor who donated a stem cell graft to a child with acute myeloid leukemia. The CDR3 sequence is CASSQTSGDEQFF. Written as DNA, the CDR3 is TGTGCCAGCAGCCAAACTAGCGGCGATGAGCAGTTCTTC.